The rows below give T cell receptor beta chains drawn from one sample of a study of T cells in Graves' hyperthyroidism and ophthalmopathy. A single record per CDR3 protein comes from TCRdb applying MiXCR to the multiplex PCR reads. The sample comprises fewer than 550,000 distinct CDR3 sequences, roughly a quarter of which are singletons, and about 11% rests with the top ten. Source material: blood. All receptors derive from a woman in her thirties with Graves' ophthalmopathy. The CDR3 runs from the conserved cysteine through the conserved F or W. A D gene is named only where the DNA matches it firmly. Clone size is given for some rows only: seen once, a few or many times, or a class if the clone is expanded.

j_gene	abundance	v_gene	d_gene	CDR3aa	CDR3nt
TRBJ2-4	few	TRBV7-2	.	CASSFYGGMGKNIQYF	TGTGCCAGCAGCTTTTATGGGGGGATGGGCAAAAACATTCAGTACTTC
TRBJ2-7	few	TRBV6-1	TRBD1	CASSADRGYGQYF	TGTGCCAGCAGTGCCGACAGGGGCTACGGGCAGTACTTC
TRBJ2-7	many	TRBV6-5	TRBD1	CASRYSQGAYEQYF	TGTGCCAGCAGGTACTCCCAGGGGGCCTACGAGCAGTACTTC
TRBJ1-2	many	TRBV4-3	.	CPSSQEYARRNYGYTF	TGCCCCAGCAGCCAAGAGTATGCCCGACGAAACTATGGCTACACCTTC
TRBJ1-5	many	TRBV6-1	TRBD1	CASSRTGGQPQHF	TGTGCCAGCAGTCGGACAGGGGGGCAGCCCCAGCATTTT
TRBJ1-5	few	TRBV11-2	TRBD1	CASSLDRDRGNQPQHF	TGTGCCAGCAGCTTAGACCGGGACAGGGGCAATCAGCCCCAGCATTTT
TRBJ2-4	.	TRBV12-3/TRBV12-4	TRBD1	CASSLADRNIQYF	TGTGCCAGCAGTTTAGCGGACAGGAACATTCAGTACTTC
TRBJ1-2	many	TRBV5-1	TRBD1	CASSSGQGGLGYTF	TGCGCCAGCAGCTCCGGACAGGGAGGCCTCGGCTACACCTTC
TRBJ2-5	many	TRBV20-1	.	CSARGLVEETQYF	TGCAGTGCTAGGGGCCTGGTCGAAGAGACCCAGTACTTC
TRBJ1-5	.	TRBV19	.	CASSMMGNNQPQHF	TGTGCCAGTAGTATGATGGGCAACAATCAGCCCCAGCATTTT
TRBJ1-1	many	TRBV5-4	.	CASSLWGEVEAFF	TGTGCCAGCAGCTTGTGGGGGGAGGTTGAAGCTTTCTTT